Here is one T cell receptor (beta chain) with its context. This entry comes from a study of blood T cell repertoires in COVID-19. Study context: PBMCs, B-cell-depleted T cells, or T cells provided the cDNA or gDNA that made up the material.

In the original analysis: Using reference gene primer amplification, nucleated cell counts were estimated. Assay used: immunoSEQ multiplex PCR; TCRdb lists only in-frame clones, some missing. That table furnishes V, J and clone size, whereas the DNA furnished D and trimming. The sample consists of roughly 230,000 clones, about four fifths of them appearing once. Germline V gene sequence: CDR1 SQVTM, CDR2 ANQGSEA. This CDR3 region has 14 residues. V was shortened by 2 bases and J by 5 bases, with 15 bases between the two germline ends. The TCR sequence derives from a man aged 45-65 years with active or convalescent COVID-19. The genes are TRBV29-1 and TRBJ2-5; tentative D call: TRBD2 (6 bases). What was sequenced was peripheral blood. The DNA of the CDR3 is TGCAGCGTTGAAATCGGGGGACGGAGGGAGACCCAGTACTTC. It encodes CSVEIGGRRETQYF.